This TCR beta chain was captured by sequencing in a study of OX40 agonist ivuxolimab in advanced cancers. About the study as a whole: Ivuxolimab, which targeted the costimulatory receptor OX40 (CD134), was an agonistic, fully human IgG2 monoclonal antibody. Intravenous ivuxolimab was administered to patients every 2 weeks at six dose levels: 0.01, 0.1, 0.3, 1.5, 3 and 10 mg/kg. Of the 50 to 55 dose-escalation patients, hepatocellular carcinoma was present in roughly 19, melanoma in approximately 15, renal cell carcinoma in 9 and head and neck cancer in 9. The dose-escalation cohort was 80% to 90% male with a mean age of about 54 years, ranging from roughly 20 to 85. Prior anti-PD-1, anti-PD-L1 or anti-CTLA-4 therapy was permitted, and 30% to 45% of dose-escalation patients had received checkpoint inhibitors. Three dose-escalation patients achieved partial responses, one with hepatocellular carcinoma and two with cutaneous melanoma. Peripheral TCRbeta sequencing was intended to test whether TCR sequence diversity was altered and clonal T-cell expansion was caused by ivuxolimab. The paper reports the monotherapy dose-escalation portion (N of about 54 patients) of the phase I ivuxolimab trial. Results and caveats for the whole study, not just this receptor: The antigen specificity of the peripheral T cells that underwent clonal expansion was not determined. Low levels of normalized T-cell clonal expansion were also seen in some nonresponding patients. At doses of 0.1 to 3.0 mg/kg, clonal expansion of both CD4+ and CD8+ blood T cells was observed from baseline to week 6. On average, CD8+ T cells showed more expanded clones than CD4+ T cells after ivuxolimab. In the 0.1-3.0 mg/kg groups, partial responders were among the patients with the lowest normalized peripheral clonal expansion, particularly in CD8+ T cells.

CDR1 is given as SGHKS and CDR2 as YYEKEE, both from the germline V gene (reference sequence). At the junction V is shortened by 2 bases and J by 4 bases, with 10 bases in between. The CDR3 holds 13 amino acids from the cysteine to the phenylalanine. The read is trimmed to its CDR3 DNA, 39 bases read in frame from base 1. To sequence the TCRbeta CDR3 region, genomic DNA was isolated from the sorted cells. The immunoSEQ Assay was used for sequencing of TCRbeta CDR3 regions. In TCRdb, the immuneACCESS table is reduced to in-frame sequences with V and J assigned. These tables do not hold every clone; where another copy was compared, an unresolved V gene accounts for under half, and the others remain unexplained. Present in this sample are about 64,000 clones, 80% to 90% of which were seen just once. The leading ten clones occupy 2.8% of the sample. Remarks on this clone: No antigen is known for it. No per-base quality is available; no much larger clone lies one base away.

The trial excluded patients who had a history of autoimmune disease or who were on systemic immunosuppression. Peripheral blood for TCR sequencing was drawn from every dose cohort at baseline, at cycle 4 day 1 and at cycle 7 day 1. The samples were taken from a phase I, first-in-human, multicenter, open-label dose-escalation trial of ivuxolimab. Adults with locally advanced or metastatic head and neck squamous cell, hepatocellular, melanoma or renal cell carcinoma were enrolled in the trial. Before TCR sequencing, CD4+ T cells and CD8+ T cells were sorted from peripheral blood as separate populations.

The source material was CD4+ or CD8+ T cells sorted from blood, sampled in a trial of the OX40 agonist ivuxolimab. The TCR was taken from an adult with an advanced solid tumor such as melanoma, head and neck, liver or kidney cancer. This receptor chain uses TRBV5-5 and TRBJ2-7; the D segment may tentatively be TRBD1 or TRBD2, each giving 5 matched bases. The nucleotide sequence reads TGTGCCAGCAGCTTACACTGGGGGTACGAGCAGTACTTC. This codes for CASSLHWGYEQYF.